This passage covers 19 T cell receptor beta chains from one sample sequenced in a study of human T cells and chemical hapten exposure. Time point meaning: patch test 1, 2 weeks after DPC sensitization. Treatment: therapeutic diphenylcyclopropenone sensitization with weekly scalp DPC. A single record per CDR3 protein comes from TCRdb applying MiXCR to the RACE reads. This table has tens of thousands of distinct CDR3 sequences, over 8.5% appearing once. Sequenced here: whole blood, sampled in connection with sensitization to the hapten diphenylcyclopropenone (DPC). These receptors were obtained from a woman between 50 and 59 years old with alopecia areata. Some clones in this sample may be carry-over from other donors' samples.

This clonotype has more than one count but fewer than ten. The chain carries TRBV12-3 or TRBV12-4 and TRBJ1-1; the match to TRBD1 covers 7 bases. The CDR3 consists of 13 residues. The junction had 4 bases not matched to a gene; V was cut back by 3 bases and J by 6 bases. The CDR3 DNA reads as TGTGCCAGCAGTTTGATCCAGGGGGCTGAAGCTTTCTTT. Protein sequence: CASSLIQGAEAFF.

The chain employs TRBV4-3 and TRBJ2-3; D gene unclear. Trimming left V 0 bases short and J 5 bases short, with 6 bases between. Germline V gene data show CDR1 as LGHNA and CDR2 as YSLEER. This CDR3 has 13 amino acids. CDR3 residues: CASSQDPGDTQYF. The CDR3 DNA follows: TGCGCCAGCAGCCAAGATCCGGGAGATACGCAGTATTTT.

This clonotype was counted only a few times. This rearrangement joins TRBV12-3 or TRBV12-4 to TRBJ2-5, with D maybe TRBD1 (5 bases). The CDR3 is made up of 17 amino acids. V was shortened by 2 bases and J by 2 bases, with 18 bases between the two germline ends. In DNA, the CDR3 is TGTGCCAGCAGTTTACGGATAGGGGCGATCCAACAAGAGACCCAGTACTTC. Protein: CASSLRIGAIQQETQYF.

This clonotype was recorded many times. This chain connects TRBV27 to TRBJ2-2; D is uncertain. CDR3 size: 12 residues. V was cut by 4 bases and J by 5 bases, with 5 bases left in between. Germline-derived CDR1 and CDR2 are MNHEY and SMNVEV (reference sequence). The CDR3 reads CASSSFTGELFF. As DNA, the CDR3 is TGTGCCAGCAGTTCGTTTACCGGGGAGCTGTTTTTT.

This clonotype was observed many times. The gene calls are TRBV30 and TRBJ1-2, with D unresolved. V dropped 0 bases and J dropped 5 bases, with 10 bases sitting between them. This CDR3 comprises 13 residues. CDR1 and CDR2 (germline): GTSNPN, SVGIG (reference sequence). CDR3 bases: TGTGCCTGGAGTGTAATCCGCGGGTATGGCTACACCTTC. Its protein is CAWSVIRGYGYTF.

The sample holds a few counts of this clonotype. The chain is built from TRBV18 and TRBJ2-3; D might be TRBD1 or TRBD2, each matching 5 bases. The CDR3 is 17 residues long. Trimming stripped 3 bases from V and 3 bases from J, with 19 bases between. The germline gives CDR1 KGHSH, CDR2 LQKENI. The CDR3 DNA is TGTGCCAGCTCACCTCCCGGGACCCCGGTGGGTACAGATACGCAGTATTTT. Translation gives CASSPPGTPVGTDTQYF. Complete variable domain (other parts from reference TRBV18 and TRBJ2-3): NAGVMQNPRHLVRRRGQEARLRCSPMKGHSHVYWYRQLPEEGLKFMVYLQKENIIDESGMPKERFSAEFPKEGPSILRIQQVVRGDSAAYFCASSPPGTPVGTDTQYFGPGTRLTVL.

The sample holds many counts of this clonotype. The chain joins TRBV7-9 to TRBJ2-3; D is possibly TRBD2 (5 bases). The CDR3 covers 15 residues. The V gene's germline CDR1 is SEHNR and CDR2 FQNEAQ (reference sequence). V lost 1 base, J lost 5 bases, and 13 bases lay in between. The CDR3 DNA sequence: TGTGCCAGCAGCTTAGGACTGGGAGCAGTAGATACGCAGTATTTT. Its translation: CASSLGLGAVDTQYF.

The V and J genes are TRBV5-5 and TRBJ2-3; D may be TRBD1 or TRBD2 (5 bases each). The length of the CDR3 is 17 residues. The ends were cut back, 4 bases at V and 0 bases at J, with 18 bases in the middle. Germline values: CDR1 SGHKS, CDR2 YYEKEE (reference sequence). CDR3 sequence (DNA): TGTGCCAGCAGCCCTATAGGGACCTCTTTTAGCACAGATACGCAGTATTTT. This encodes CASSPIGTSFSTDTQYF. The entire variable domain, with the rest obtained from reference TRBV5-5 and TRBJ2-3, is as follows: DAGVTQSPTHLIKTRGQQVTLRCSPISGHKSVSWYQQVLGQGPQFIFQYYEKEERGRGNFPDRFSARQFPNYSSELNVNALLLGDSALYLCASSPIGTSFSTDTQYFGPGTRLTVL.

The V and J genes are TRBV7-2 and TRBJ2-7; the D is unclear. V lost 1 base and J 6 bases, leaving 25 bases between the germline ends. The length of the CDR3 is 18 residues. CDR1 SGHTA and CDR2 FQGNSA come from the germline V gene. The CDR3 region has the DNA TGTGCCAGCAGCTTAGTGGTCAGAGCCACCACCAGCTCCCTCGAGCAGTACTTC. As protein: CASSLVVRATTSSLEQYF.

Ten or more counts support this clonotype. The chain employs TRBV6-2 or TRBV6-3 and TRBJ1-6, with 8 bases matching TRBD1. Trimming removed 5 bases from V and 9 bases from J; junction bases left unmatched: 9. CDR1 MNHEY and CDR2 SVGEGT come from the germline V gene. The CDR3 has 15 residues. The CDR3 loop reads CASSLVTGARSPLHF. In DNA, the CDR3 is TGTGCCAGCAGTCTTGTGACAGGGGCGCGTTCACCCCTCCACTTT.

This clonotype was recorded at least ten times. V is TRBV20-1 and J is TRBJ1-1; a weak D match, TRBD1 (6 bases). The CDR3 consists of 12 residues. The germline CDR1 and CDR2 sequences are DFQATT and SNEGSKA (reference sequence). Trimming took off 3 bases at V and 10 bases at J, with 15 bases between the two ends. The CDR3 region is CSARDRPMVAFF. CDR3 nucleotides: TGCAGTGCTAGGGACAGACCCATGGTAGCTTTCTTT.

CDR3 protein: CASSPRGGLGTDTQYF. The CDR3 nucleotides read TGTGCCAGCAGCCCCCGAGGGGGCCTTGGCACAGATACGCAGTATTTT. The V and J genes are TRBV7-2 and TRBJ2-3, with 7 bases identical to TRBD1. The CDR3 extends over 16 amino acids. The J segment lost 1 base and the V segment lost 5 bases, leaving 9 bases of the junction unmatched. From germline, CDR1 is SGHTA and CDR2 FQGNSA.

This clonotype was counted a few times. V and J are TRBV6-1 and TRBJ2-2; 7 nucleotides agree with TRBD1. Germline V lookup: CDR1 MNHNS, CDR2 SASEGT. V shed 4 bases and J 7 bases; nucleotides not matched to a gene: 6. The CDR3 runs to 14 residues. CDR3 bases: TGTGCCAGCAGTGTGATCACAGGGGACGGGGAGCTGTTTTTT. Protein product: CASSVITGDGELFF.

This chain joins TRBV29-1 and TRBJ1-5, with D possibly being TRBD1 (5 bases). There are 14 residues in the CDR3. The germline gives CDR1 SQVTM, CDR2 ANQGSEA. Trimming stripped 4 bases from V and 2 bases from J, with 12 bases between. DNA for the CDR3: TGCAGCGTTGTTTCGGGGACGCGCAATCAGCCCCAGCATTTT. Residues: CSVVSGTRNQPQHF.

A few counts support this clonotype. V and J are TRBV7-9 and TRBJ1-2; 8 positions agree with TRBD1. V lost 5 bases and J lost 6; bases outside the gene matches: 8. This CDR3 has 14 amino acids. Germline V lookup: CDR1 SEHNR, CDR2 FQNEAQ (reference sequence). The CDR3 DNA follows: TGTGCCAGCAGCCAGACAGGGGATTTTGATGGCTACACCTTC. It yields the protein CASSQTGDFDGYTF. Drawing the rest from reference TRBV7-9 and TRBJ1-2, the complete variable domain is DTGVSQNPRHKITKRGQNVTFRCDPISEHNRLYWYRQTLGQGPEFLTYFQNEAQLEKSRLLSDRFSAERPKGSFSTLEIQRTEQGDSAMYLCASSQTGDFDGYTFGSGTRLTVV.

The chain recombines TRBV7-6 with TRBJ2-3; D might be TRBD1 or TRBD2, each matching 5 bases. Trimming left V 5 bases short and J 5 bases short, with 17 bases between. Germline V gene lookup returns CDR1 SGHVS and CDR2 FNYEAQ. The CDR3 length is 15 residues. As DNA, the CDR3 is TGTGCCAGCAGCCCTGGGACCGGGAATGGAGATACGCAGTATTTT. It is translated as CASSPGTGNGDTQYF.

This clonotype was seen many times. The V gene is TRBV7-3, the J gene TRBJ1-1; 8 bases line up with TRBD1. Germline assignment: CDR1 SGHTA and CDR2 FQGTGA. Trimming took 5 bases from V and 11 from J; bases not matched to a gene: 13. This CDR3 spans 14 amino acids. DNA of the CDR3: TGTGCCAGCAGCCAAGTAAATGGACAGGGCATGGCTTTCTTT. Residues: CASSQVNGQGMAFF.

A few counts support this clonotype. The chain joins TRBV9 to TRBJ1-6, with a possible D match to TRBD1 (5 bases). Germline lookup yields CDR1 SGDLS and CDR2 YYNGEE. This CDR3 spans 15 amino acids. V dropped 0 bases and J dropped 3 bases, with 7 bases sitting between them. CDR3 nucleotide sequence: TGTGCCAGCAGCGTAGGACAGAACTATAATTCACCCCTCCACTTT. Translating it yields CASSVGQNYNSPLHF. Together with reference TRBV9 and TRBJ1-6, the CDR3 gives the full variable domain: DSGVTQTPKHLITATGQRVTLRCSPRSGDLSVYWYQQSLDQGLQFLIQYYNGEERAKGNILERFSAQQFPDLHSELNLSSLELGDSALYFCASSVGQNYNSPLHFGNGTRLTVT.

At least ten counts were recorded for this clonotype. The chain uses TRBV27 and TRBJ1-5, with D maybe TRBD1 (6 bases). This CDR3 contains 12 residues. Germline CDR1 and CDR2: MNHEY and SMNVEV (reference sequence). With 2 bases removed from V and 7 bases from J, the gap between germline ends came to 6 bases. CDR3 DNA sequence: TGTGCCAGCAGTTTACAGGGGCAGCCCCAGCATTTT. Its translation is CASSLQGQPQHF.